The sequence of this T cell receptor (beta chain) was determined in a study of blood T cells in healthy people across ages. Study details: Capturing about one barcoded beta molecule per two T cells was achieved by template switching. Study-level results: The lack of PBMC sorting stopped any conclusive naive versus antigen-experienced comparison.

Germline CDR1 reads MNHNY; CDR2 reads SVGAGI (reference sequence). Trimming took off 1 base at V and 4 bases at J, with 8 bases between the two ends. The CDR3 sequence is 14 residues long. With a J-beta primer mix and a sample-barcoded 5' primer, a second PCR ran about 7 to 12 cycles. Via MiXCR, TCRdb re-called the 5' RACE reads, giving one row per CDR3 protein. The repertoire holds 1.5 million to 2 million distinct CDR3 sequences, with around 48% as singletons. This clonotype was found once. Its antigen is undetermined. The sequenced sample was blood. The TCR originated in a woman between 40 and 50 years old in good health. This chain links TRBV6-6 with TRBJ1-5; D unresolved. The CDR3 spells CASSYWRGNQPQHF. The DNA of the CDR3 is TGTGCCAGCAGTTACTGGAGAGGGAATCAGCCCCAGCATTTT.